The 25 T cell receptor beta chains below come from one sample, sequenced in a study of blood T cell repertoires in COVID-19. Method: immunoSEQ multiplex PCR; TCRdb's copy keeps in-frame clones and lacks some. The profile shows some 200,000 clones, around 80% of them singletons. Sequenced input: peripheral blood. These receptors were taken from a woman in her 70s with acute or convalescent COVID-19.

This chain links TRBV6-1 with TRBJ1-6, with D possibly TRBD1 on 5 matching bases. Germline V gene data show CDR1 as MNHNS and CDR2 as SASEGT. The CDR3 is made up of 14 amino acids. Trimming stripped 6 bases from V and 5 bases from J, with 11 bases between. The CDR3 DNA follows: TGTGCCAGCAGCCTTGGACAAAATAATTCACCCCTCCACTTT. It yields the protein CASSLGQNNSPLHF.

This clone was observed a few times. The DNA for the CDR3 is TGTGCCAGCAGCTTGCCCTACCGCTTTGGAAACACCATATATTTT. It translates to CASSLPYRFGNTIYF. J is TRBJ1-3 and V is TRBV7-9, with D hard to call. The CDR3 contains 15 residues. V shed 3 bases and J shed 3 bases, with 12 bases lying between them. Germline-derived CDR1 and CDR2 are SEHNR and FQNEAQ (reference sequence).

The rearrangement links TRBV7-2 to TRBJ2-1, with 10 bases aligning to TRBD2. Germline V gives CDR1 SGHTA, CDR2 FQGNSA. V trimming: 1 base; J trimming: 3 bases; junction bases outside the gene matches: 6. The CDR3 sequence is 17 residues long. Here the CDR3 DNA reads TGTGCCAGCAGCTTAGTGGCTAGCGGGGGCATCTACAATGAGCAGTTCTTC. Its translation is CASSLVASGGIYNEQFF.

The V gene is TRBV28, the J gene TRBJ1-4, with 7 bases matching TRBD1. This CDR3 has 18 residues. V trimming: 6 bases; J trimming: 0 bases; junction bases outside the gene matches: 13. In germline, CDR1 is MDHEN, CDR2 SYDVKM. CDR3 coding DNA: TGTGCCAGCAGCCATAGGACAGGAAGGGGGTCAACTAATGAAAAACTGTTTTTT. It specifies CASSHRTGRGSTNEKLFF.

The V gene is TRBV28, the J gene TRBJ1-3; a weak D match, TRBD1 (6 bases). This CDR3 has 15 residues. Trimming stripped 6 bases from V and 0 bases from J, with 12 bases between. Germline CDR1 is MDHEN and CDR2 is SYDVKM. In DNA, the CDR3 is TGTGCCAGCAGCGACAGGTTCCCCTCTGGAAACACCATATATTTT. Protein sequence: CASSDRFPSGNTIYF.

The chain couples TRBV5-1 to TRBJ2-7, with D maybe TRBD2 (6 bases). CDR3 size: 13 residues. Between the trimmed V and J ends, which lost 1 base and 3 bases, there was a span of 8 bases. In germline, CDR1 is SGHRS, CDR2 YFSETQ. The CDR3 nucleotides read TGCGCCAGCAGCTTGACGCGGGGCTACGAGCAGTACTTC. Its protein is CASSLTRGYEQYF.

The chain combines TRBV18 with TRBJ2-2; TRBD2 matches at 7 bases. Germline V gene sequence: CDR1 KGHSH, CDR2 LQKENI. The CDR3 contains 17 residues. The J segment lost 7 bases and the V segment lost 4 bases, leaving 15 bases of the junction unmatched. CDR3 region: CASSRERVAGSLGELFF. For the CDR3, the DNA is TGTGCCAGCTCACGCGAGCGGGTAGCGGGCTCTCTCGGGGAGCTGTTTTTT.

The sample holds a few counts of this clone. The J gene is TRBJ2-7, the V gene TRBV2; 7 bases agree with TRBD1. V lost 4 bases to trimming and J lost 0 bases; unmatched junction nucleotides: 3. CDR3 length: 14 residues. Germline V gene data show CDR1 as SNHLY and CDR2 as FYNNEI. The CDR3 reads CASSGQGTSYEQYF. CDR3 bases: TGTGCCAGCAGTGGACAGGGAACCTCCTACGAGCAGTACTTC. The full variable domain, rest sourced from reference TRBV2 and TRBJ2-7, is EPEVTQTPSHQVTQMGQEVILRCVPISNHLYFYWYRQILGQKVEFLVSFYNNEISEKSEIFDDQFSVERPDGSNFTLKIRSTKLEDSAMYFCASSGQGTSYEQYFGPGTRLTVT.

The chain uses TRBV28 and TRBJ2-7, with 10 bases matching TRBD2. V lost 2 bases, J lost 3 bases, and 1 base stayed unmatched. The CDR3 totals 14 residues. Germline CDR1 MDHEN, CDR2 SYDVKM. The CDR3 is CASSLQREGYEQYF. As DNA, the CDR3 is TGTGCCAGCAGTTTACAGCGGGAGGGCTACGAGCAGTACTTC.

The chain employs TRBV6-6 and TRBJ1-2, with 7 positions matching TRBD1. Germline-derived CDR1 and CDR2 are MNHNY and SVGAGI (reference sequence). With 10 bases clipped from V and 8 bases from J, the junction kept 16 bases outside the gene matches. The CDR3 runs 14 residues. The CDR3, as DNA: TGTGCCACCGAGTCCGACAGGGCGGGATCCGGCTACACCTTC. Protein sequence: CATESDRAGSGYTF.

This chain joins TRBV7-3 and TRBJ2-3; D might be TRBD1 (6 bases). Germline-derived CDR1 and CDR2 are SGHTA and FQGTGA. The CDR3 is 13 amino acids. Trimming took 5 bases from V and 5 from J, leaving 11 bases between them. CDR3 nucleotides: TGTGCCAGCAGCCCCTCAGGGGAAGATACGCAGTATTTT. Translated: CASSPSGEDTQYF.

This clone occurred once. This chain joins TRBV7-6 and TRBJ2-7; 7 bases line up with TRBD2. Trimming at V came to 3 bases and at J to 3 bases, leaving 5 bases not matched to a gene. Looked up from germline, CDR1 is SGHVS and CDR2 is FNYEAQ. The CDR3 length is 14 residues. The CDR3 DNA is TGTGCCAGCAGCTTCGGGACTACCGTCTACGAGCAGTACTTC. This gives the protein CASSFGTTVYEQYF. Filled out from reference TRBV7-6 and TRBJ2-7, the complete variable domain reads GAGVSQSPRYKVTKRGQDVALRCDPISGHVSLYWYRQALGQGPEFLTYFNYEAQQDKSGLPNDRFSAERPEGSISTLTIQRTEQRDSAMYRCASSFGTTVYEQYFGPGTRLTVT.

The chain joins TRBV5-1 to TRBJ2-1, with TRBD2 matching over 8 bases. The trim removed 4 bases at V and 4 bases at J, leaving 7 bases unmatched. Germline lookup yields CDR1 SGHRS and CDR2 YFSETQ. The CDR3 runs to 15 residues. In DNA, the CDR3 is TGCGCCAGCAGCCCCCCAGCGGGAGTATACAATGAGCAGTTCTTC. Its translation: CASSPPAGVYNEQFF.

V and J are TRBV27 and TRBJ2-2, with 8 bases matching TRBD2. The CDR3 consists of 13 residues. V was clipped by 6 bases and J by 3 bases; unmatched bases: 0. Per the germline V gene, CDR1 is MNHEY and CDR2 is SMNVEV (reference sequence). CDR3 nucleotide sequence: TGTGCCAGCAGGACTAGCGACACCGGGGAGCTGTTTTTT. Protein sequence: CASRTSDTGELFF.

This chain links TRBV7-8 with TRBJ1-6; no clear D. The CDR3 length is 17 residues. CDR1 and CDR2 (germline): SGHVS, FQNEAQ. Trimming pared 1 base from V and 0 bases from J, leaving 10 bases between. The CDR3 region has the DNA TGTGCCAGCAGCTTAGTAGGACTAGGCTCCTATAATTCACCCCTCCACTTT. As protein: CASSLVGLGSYNSPLHF.

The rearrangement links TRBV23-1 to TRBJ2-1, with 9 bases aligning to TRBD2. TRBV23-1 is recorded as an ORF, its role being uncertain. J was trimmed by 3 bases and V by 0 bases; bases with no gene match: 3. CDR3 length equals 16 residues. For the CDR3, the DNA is TGCGCCAGCAGTCAATCGGGTAGCGGGAGCTACAATGAGCAGTTCTTC. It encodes CASSQSGSGSYNEQFF.

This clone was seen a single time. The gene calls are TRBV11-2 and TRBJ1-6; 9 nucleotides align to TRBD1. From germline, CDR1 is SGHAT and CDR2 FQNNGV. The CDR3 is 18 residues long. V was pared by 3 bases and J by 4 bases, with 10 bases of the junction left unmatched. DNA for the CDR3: TGTGCCAGCAGCTTCACAGGGGGCTCACTACCTTATAATTCACCCCTCCACTTT. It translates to CASSFTGGSLPYNSPLHF.

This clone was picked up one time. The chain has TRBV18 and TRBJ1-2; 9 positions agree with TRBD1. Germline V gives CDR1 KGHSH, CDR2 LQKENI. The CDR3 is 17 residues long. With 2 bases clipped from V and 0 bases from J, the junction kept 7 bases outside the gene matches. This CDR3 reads CASSPGTGNRANYGYTF. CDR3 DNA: TGTGCCAGCTCACCAGGGACAGGGAATCGAGCTAACTATGGCTACACCTTC.

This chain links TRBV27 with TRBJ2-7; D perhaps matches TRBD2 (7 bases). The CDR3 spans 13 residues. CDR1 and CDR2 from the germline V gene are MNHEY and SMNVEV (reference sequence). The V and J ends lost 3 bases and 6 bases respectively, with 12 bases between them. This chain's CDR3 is CASSFGGGGEQYF. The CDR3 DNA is TGTGCCAGCAGTTTTGGGGGAGGGGGCGAGCAGTACTTC.

CDR3 sequence: CASNLGTGDGQFF. The DNA of the CDR3 is TGTGCCAGTAATTTAGGGACAGGGGATGGTCAGTTCTTC. V and J are TRBV19 and TRBJ2-1; 10 bases line up with TRBD1. Germline lookup yields CDR1 LNHDA and CDR2 SQIVND (reference sequence). The V segment lost 7 bases and the J segment 13 bases; nucleotides outside the gene matches: 10. The CDR3 is 13 residues long.

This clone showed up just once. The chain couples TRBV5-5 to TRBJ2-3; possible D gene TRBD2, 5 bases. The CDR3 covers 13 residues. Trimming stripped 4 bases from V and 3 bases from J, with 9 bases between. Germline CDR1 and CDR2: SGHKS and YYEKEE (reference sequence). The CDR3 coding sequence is TGTGCCAGCAGCACCCGGGGAACAGATACGCAGTATTTT. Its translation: CASSTRGTDTQYF.

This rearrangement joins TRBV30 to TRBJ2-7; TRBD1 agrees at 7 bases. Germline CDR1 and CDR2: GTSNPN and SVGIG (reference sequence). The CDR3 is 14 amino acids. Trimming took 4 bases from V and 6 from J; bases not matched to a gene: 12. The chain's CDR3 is CAWKQGFIEGEQYF. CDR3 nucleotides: TGTGCCTGGAAACAGGGGTTTATTGAGGGCGAGCAGTACTTC.

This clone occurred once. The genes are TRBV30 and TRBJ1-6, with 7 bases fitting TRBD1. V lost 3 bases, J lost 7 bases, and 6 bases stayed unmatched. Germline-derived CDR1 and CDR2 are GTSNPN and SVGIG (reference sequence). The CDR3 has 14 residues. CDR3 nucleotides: TGTGCCTGGAGCTTGGGACAGCCCAATTCACCCCTCCACTTT. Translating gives CAWSLGQPNSPLHF.

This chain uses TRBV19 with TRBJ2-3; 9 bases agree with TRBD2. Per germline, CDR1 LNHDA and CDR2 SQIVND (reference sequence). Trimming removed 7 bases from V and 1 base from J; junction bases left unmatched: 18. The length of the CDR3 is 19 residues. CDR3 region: CASTKFGAGGPQGTDTQYF. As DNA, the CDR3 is TGTGCCAGTACTAAGTTCGGAGCGGGAGGCCCCCAGGGCACAGATACGCAGTATTTT.

CDR3 DNA: TGTGCCAGCAGCTCTTCGCCGGGACTAGCAGACGATACGCAGTATTTT. Amino acids: CASSSSPGLADDTQYF. The chain uses TRBV9 and TRBJ2-3, with TRBD2 matching over 9 bases. The CDR3 runs to 16 residues. With 4 bases clipped from V and 6 bases from J, the junction kept 12 bases outside the gene matches. Germline V gives CDR1 SGDLS, CDR2 YYNGEE.